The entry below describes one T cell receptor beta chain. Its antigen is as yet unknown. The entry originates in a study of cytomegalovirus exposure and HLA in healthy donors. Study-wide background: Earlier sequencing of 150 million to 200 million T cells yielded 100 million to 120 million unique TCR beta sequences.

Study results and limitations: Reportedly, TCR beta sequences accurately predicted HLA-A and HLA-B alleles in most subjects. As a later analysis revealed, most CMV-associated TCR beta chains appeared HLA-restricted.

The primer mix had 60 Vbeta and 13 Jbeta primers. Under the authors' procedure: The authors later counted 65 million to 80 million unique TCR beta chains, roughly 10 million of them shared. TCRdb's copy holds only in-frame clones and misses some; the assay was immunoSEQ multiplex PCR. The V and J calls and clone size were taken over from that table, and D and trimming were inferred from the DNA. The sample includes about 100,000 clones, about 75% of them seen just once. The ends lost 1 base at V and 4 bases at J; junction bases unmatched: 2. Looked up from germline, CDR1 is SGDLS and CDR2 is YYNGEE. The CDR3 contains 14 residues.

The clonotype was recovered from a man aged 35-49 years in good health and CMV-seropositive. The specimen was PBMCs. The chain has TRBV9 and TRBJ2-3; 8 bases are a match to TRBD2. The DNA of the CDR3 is TGTGCCAGCAGCGTATACGGGGGGGCAGATACGCAGTATTTT. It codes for CASSVYGGADTQYF.